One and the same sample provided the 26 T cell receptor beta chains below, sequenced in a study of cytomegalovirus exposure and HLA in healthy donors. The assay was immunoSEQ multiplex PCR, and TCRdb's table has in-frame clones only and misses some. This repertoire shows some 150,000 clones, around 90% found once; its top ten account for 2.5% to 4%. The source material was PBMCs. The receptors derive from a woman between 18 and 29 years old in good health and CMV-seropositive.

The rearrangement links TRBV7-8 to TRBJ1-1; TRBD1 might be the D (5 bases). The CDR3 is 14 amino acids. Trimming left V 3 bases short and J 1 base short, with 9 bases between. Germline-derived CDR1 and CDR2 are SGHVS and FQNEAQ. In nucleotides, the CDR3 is TGTGCCAGCAGCTTTTTCCAGGGGAACACTGAAGCTTTCTTT. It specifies CASSFFQGNTEAFF.

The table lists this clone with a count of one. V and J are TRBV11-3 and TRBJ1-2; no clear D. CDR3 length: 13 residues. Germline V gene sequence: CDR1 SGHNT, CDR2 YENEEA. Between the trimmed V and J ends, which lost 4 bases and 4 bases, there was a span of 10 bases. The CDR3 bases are TGTGCCAGCAGCTCAACCGGGAGCTATGGCTACACCTTC. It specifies CASSSTGSYGYTF.

In DNA form, the CDR3 reads TGTGCCAGCAGCTATAGCATAGCGGCCAGCAATGAGCAGTTCTTC. This sequence encodes CASSYSIAASNEQFF. This chain uses TRBV7-3 with TRBJ2-1, with D tentatively TRBD2 (6 bases). Germline CDR1 reads SGHTA; CDR2 reads FQGTGA. V was pared by 4 bases and J by 6 bases, with 16 bases between. The CDR3 totals 15 residues.

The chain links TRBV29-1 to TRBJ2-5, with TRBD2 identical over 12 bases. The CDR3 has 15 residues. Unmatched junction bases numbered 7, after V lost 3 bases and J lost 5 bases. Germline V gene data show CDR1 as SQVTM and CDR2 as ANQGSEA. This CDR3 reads CSVERLAGGRETQYF. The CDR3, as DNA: TGCAGCGTTGAGCGGCTAGCGGGAGGGCGGGAGACCCAGTACTTC.

CDR3 amino acids: CAWSVGVGFHQPQHF. CDR3 coding DNA: TGTGCCTGGAGTGTAGGGGTAGGGTTTCATCAGCCCCAGCATTTT. The chain joins TRBV30 to TRBJ1-5; D might be TRBD1 (5 bases). This CDR3 is built from 15 residues. With 0 bases removed from V and 5 bases from J, the gap between germline ends came to 14 bases. Germline CDR1 GTSNPN, CDR2 SVGIG (reference sequence).

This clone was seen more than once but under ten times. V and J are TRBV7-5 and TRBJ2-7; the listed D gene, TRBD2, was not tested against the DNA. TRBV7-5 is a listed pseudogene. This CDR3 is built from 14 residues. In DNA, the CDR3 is TGTGCCAGAAGCTTAGGCGGGGAATTCTACGAGCAGTACTTC. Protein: CARSLGGEFYEQYF.

The CDR3 DNA is TGTGCCAGCAGTCCTAGCGGGAGCTACAATGAGCAGTTCTTC. Its translation: CASSPSGSYNEQFF. The chain is built from TRBV6-5 and TRBJ2-1; 10 nucleotides align to TRBD2. The CDR3 runs to 14 residues. CDR1 is MNHEY, CDR2 SVGAGI, per germline. Trimming cost V 5 bases and J 3 bases; bases outside gene matches: 1.

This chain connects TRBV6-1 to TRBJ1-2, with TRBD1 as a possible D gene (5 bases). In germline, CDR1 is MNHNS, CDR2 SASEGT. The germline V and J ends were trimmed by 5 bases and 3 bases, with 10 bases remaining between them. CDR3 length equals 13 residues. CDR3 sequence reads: CASSTGPDYGYTF. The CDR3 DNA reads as TGTGCCAGCAGTACAGGCCCCGACTATGGCTACACCTTC.

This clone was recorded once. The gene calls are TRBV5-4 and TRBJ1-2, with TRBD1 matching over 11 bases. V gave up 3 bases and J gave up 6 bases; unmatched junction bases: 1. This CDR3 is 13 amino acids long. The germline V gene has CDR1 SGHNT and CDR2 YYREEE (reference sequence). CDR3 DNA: TGTGCCAGCAGCTGGACAGGGGGCAATGGCTACACCTTC. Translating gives CASSWTGGNGYTF.

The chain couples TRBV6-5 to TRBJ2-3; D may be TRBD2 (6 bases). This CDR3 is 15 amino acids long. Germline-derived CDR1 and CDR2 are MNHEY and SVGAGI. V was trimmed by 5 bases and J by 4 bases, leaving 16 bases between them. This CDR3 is CASSPLGGTADTQYF. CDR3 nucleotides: TGTGCCAGCAGTCCCCTCGGGGGTACCGCAGATACGCAGTATTTT.

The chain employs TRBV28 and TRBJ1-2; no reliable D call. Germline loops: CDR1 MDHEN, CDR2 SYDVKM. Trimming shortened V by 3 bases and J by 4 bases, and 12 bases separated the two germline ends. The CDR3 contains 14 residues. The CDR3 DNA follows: TGTGCCAGCAGTTTTATTCTCCTGAGCTATGGCTACACCTTC. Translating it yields CASSFILLSYGYTF.

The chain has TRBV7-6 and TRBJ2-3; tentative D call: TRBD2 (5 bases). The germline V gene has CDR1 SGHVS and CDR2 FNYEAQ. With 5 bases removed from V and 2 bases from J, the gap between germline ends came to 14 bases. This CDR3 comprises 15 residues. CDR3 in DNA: TGTGCCAGCAGCCCAACAGCGGAACACACAGATACGCAGTATTTT. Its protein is CASSPTAEHTDTQYF.

CDR3 in amino acids: CASSRTSGAYNEQFF. DNA for the CDR3: TGTGCCAGTAGCAGGACTAGCGGAGCTTACAATGAGCAGTTCTTC. The chain has TRBV19 and TRBJ2-1, with 10 bases that match TRBD2. Germline V gives CDR1 LNHDA, CDR2 SQIVND (reference sequence). There are 15 residues in the CDR3. Germline trimming cut 6 bases from V and 4 bases from J; bases unmatched to any gene: 6.

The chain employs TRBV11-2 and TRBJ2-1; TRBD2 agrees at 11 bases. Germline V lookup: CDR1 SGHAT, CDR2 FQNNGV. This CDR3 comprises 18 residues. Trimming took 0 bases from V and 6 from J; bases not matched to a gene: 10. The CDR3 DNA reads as TGTGCCAGCAGCTTAGAACTAGCGGGAGAGAAAGTCGGCAATGAGCAGTTCTTC. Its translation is CASSLELAGEKVGNEQFF.

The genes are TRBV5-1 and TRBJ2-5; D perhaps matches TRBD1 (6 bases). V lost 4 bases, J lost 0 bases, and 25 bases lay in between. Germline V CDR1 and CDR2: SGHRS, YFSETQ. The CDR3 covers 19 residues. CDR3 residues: CASSLPDIRTAAHQETQYF. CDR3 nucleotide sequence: TGCGCCAGCAGCCTTCCAGACATAAGGACAGCGGCCCACCAAGAGACCCAGTACTTC.

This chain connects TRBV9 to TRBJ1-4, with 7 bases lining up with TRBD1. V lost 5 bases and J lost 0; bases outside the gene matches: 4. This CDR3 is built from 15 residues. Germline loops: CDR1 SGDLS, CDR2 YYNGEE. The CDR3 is CASSLGQATNEKLFF. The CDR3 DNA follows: TGTGCCAGCAGTTTAGGACAGGCAACTAATGAAAAACTGTTTTTT.

This chain's CDR3 is CAWSKLRAKNIQYF. The CDR3 region has the DNA TGTGCCTGGAGTAAGTTGAGAGCCAAAAACATTCAGTACTTC. V usage is TRBV30 and J usage is TRBJ2-4; D call uncertain. The ends were cut back, 2 bases at V and 0 bases at J, with 8 bases in the middle. Germline CDR1 is GTSNPN and CDR2 is SVGIG (reference sequence). This CDR3 comprises 14 residues. The complete variable domain, with remaining parts taken from reference TRBV30 and TRBJ2-4, reads SQTIHQWPATLVQPVGSPLSLECTVEGTSNPNLYWYRQAAGRGLQLLFYSVGIGQISSEVPQNLSASRPQDRQFILSSKKLLLSDSGFYLCAWSKLRAKNIQYFGAGTRLSVL.

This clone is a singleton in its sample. CDR3 protein: CASSPILSSGPGELFF. CDR3 sequence (DNA): TGTGCCAGCAGCCCAATCTTGTCTAGCGGCCCCGGGGAGCTGTTTTTT. V gene TRBV7-6 combines with J gene TRBJ2-2; the match to TRBD2 covers 7 bases. With V trimmed by 5 bases and J by 6 bases, 12 bases remained unmatched. This CDR3 has 16 amino acids. Germline values: CDR1 SGHVS, CDR2 FNYEAQ.

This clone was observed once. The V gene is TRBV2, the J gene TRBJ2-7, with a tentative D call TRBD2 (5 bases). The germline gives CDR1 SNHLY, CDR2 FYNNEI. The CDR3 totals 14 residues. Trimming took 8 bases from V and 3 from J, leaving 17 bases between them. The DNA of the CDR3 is TGTGCCAGCGCTAGCCAATCCTCACACTACGAGCAGTACTTC. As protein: CASASQSSHYEQYF.

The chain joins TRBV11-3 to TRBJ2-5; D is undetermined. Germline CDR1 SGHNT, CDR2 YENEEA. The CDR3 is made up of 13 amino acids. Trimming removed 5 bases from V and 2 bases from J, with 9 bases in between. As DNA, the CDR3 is TGTGCCAGCAGCCCCCAGGATCAAGAGACCCAGTACTTC. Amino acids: CASSPQDQETQYF.

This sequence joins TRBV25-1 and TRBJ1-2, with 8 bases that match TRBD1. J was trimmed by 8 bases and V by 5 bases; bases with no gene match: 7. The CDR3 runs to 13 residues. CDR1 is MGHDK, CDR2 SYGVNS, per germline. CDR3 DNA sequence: TGTGCCAGCAGTCCTTCCCGACAGGGGGGCTACACCTTC. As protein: CASSPSRQGGYTF.

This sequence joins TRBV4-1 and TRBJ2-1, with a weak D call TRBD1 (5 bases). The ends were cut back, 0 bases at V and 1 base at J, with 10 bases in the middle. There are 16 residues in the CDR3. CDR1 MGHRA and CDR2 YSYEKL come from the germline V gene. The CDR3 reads CASSQDRAGSYNEQFF. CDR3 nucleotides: TGCGCCAGCAGCCAAGATCGCGCAGGGTCCTACAATGAGCAGTTCTTC.

This CDR3 reads CATSRDRGIGDEQYF. In DNA form, the CDR3 reads TGTGCCACCAGCAGAGACAGGGGCATCGGCGACGAGCAGTACTTC. The V call is TRBV15, the J call TRBJ2-7; TRBD1 is a possible D gene (6 bases). The V gene lost 0 bases and the J gene lost 5 bases, with 14 bases spanning the gap. Germline V gene data show CDR1 as LNHNV and CDR2 as YYDKDF (reference sequence). The CDR3 runs to 15 residues.

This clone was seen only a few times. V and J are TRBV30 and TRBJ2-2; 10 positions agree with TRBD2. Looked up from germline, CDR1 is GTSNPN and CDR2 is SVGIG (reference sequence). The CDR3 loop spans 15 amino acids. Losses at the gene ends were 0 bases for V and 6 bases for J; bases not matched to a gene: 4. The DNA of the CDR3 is TGTGCCTGGAGTGTAAGCGGGAGGGAGGCCGGGGAGCTGTTTTTT. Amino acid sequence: CAWSVSGREAGELFF.

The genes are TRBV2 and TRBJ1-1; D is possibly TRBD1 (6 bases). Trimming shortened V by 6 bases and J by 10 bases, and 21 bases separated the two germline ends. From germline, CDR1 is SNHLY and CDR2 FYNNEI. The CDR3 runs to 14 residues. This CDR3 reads CASRGGLEVLLAFF. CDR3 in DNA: TGTGCCAGCAGGGGGGGGCTGGAAGTTCTGCTAGCTTTCTTT.

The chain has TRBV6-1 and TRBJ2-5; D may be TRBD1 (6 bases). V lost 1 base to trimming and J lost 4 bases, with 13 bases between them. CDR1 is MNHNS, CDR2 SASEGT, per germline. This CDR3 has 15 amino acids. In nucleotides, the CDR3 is TGTGCCAGCAGTGAAGTAGGCAGGGGTGTAGAGACCCAGTACTTC. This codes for CASSEVGRGVETQYF.